The 2 T cell receptor beta chains given below trace back to one sample, sequenced in a study of cytomegalovirus exposure and HLA in healthy donors. Amplification used 60 Vbeta primers and 13 Jbeta primers. Sequencing was performed with immunoSEQ multiplex PCR; in TCRdb, only in-frame clones are kept and a portion is missing. The table lists about 180,000 clones, about four fifths of them singletons. Sequenced material: PBMCs. The source of these receptors is a man aged 25-45 years in good health and CMV-seropositive.

This chain uses TRBV5-6 with TRBJ2-7, with 13 bases fitting TRBD2. Germline V gene lookup returns CDR1 SGHDT and CDR2 YYEEEE. J gave up 10 bases and V 4 bases, and 8 bases lay outside the gene matches. The CDR3 runs to 14 residues. The CDR3 DNA sequence: TGTGCCAGCAGCCCGGGACTAGCGGGACAGAAACAGTACTTC. This encodes CASSPGLAGQKQYF. Full variable domain (remainder filled in from reference TRBV5-6 and TRBJ2-7): DAGVTQSPTHLIKTRGQQVTLRCSPKSGHDTVSWYQQALGQGPQFIFQYYEEEERQRGNFPDRFSGHQFPNYSSELNVNALLLGDSALYLCASSPGLAGQKQYFGPGTRLTVT.

The V call is TRBV2, the J call TRBJ2-1; the match to TRBD2 covers 9 bases. Germline CDR1 is SNHLY and CDR2 is FYNNEI. The V segment lost 6 bases and the J segment 9 bases; nucleotides outside the gene matches: 12. The CDR3 runs to 15 residues. The CDR3 spells CASRPGTSWRGEQFF. CDR3 nucleotides: TGTGCCAGCAGGCCCGGGACTAGCTGGAGGGGTGAGCAGTTCTTC.